These 17 T cell receptor beta chains were sequenced from one sample in a study of T-cell reconstitution after alpha-beta-depleted transplantation in children. Unique molecular identifiers were incorporated during preparation of the TCRbeta library. MiXCR, run by TCRdb on the PCR reads, gives a single entry per CDR3 protein. Among some 80,000 distinct CDR3 sequences listed, about a sixth were seen once. The sample was PBMCs, mostly from graft donor cells, taken 360 days after TCRalphabeta/CD19-depleted stem cell transplant. Receptors were obtained from a male patient under 10 years old who had a stem cell transplant for acute lymphoblastic leukemia, so the T cells may come from the graft donor.

This clonotype was observed at least ten times. The V and J genes are TRBV10-3 and TRBJ1-2, with D unclear. Germline V lookup: CDR1 ENHRY, CDR2 SYGVKD. The CDR3 is 12 residues long. Trimming stripped 8 bases from V and 2 bases from J, with 9 bases between. The chain's CDR3 is CAIGGPNYGYTF. CDR3 nucleotides: TGTGCCATCGGAGGGCCCAACTATGGCTACACCTTC.

The chain employs TRBV2 and TRBJ1-5; the D gene is possibly TRBD1 (5 bases). This CDR3 is 12 amino acids long. Germline CDR1 SNHLY, CDR2 FYNNEI. The ends were cut back, 3 bases at V and 7 bases at J, with 7 bases in the middle. CDR3 in DNA: TGTGCCAGCAGTGATTGGGGGCAGCCCCAGCATTTT. It yields the protein CASSDWGQPQHF.

This clonotype occurred a few times. The rearrangement links TRBV3-1 to TRBJ2-1, with D possibly being TRBD1 or TRBD2 (6 bases each). CDR3 size: 16 residues. Germline CDR1 reads LGHDT; CDR2 reads YNNKEL (reference sequence). V lost 3 bases and J lost 2, with 14 bases in between. The CDR3 here is CASSHGGGPAYNEQFF. The CDR3 DNA sequence: TGTGCCAGCAGCCACGGGGGCGGGCCCGCCTACAATGAGCAGTTCTTC.

V is TRBV6-1 and J is TRBJ2-7, with TRBD1 matching 7 bases. Germline V gene data show CDR1 as MNHNS and CDR2 as SASEGT. J gave up 0 bases and V 6 bases, and 5 bases lay outside the gene matches. The CDR3 contains 14 residues. CDR3 residues: CASSGTASSYEQYF. DNA for the CDR3: TGTGCCAGCAGCGGGACAGCGAGCTCCTACGAGCAGTACTTC.

The rearrangement links TRBV29-1 to TRBJ2-1; either TRBD1 or TRBD2 may supply D (6 bases each). The CDR3 length is 15 residues. Germline CDR1 and CDR2: SQVTM and ANQGSEA. The germline V and J ends were trimmed by 3 bases and 9 bases, with 21 bases remaining between them. This CDR3 reads CSVEGGGVVAPEQFF. The CDR3 region has the DNA TGCAGCGTTGAGGGGGGCGGGGTCGTAGCTCCTGAGCAGTTCTTC.

J is TRBJ2-7 and V is TRBV5-1, with D possibly TRBD1 on 6 matching bases. V shed 4 bases and J shed 7 bases, with 15 bases lying between them. The CDR3 has 13 residues. Per germline, CDR1 SGHRS and CDR2 YFSETQ. The CDR3 sequence: CASSERGSREQYF. CDR3 bases: TGCGCCAGCAGCGAGAGGGGGAGTCGGGAGCAGTACTTC.

The chain links TRBV20-1 to TRBJ2-7; tentatively, D is TRBD2 (7 bases). Trimming cost V 7 bases and J 2 bases, with 15 bases left between them. The germline CDR1 and CDR2 sequences are DFQATT and SNEGSKA (reference sequence). The CDR3 contains 13 residues. CDR3 amino acids: CSGTRGPAYEQYF. The CDR3 nucleotides are TGCAGTGGGACGCGGGGGCCCGCCTACGAGCAGTACTTC.

This clonotype was recorded many times. The chain employs TRBV7-9 and TRBJ2-5; 12 nucleotides align to TRBD2. Unmatched junction bases numbered 4, after V lost 0 bases and J lost 5 bases. Germline V CDR1 and CDR2: SEHNR, FQNEAQ (reference sequence). This CDR3 comprises 16 residues. The CDR3 DNA reads TGTGCCAGCAGCTTAGCCGGACTAGCGGGGAAGGAGACCCAGTACTTC. This sequence encodes CASSLAGLAGKETQYF.

V gene TRBV7-8 combines with J gene TRBJ2-3; weak D call: TRBD2 (5 bases). The germline V and J ends were trimmed by 0 bases and 1 base, with 14 bases remaining between them. The CDR3 covers 17 residues. CDR1 and CDR2 from the germline V gene are SGHVS and FQNEAQ. This CDR3 reads CASSLASGSGRTDTQYF. CDR3 nucleotide sequence: TGTGCCAGCAGCTTAGCCTCGGGGTCCGGGCGCACAGATACGCAGTATTTT.

This clonotype has just a few counts. V and J are TRBV5-1 and TRBJ2-2; 8 nucleotides line up with TRBD2. The CDR3 extends over 14 amino acids. Germline CDR1 is SGHRS and CDR2 is YFSETQ. Germline trimming cut 2 bases from V and 6 bases from J; bases unmatched to any gene: 3. DNA for the CDR3: TGCGCCAGCAGCTTTAAGGGACTAGCCGGGGAGCTGTTTTTT. Encoded protein: CASSFKGLAGELFF.

This clonotype was seen only a few times. V gene TRBV4-2 combines with J gene TRBJ1-2; D uncertain. This CDR3 has 16 amino acids. Germline CDR1 and CDR2: LGHNA and YNFKEQ. Trimming removed 0 bases at V and 0 bases at J, with 11 bases between. The CDR3 loop reads CASSQDTAKANYGYTF. The CDR3, as DNA: TGTGCCAGCAGCCAAGATACGGCCAAAGCTAACTATGGCTACACCTTC.

This clonotype was seen a few times. The chain uses TRBV12-3 or TRBV12-4 and TRBJ2-7, with D unclear. V dropped 2 bases and J dropped 0 bases, with 8 bases sitting between them. The CDR3 spans 14 residues. CDR3 bases: TGTGCCAGCAGTTTAATGGTCAGCTCCTACGAGCAGTACTTC. Translated, it gives CASSLMVSSYEQYF.

Many counts were recorded for this clonotype. The chain links TRBV29-1 to TRBJ2-5, with TRBD1 matching 7 bases. The CDR3 covers 13 residues. The V gene's germline CDR1 is SQVTM and CDR2 ANQGSEA. The J segment lost 1 base and the V segment lost 4 bases, leaving 3 bases of the junction unmatched. The CDR3 loop is CSVGRTGQETQYF. CDR3 coding DNA: TGCAGCGTTGGACGGACAGGCCAAGAGACCCAGTACTTC.

In its sample, this clonotype was seen a few times. The chain combines TRBV7-8 with TRBJ1-2; D is undetermined. The CDR3 extends over 13 amino acids. Germline assignment: CDR1 SGHVS and CDR2 FQNEAQ. The germline V and J ends were trimmed by 5 bases and 4 bases, with 11 bases remaining between them. In nucleotides, the CDR3 is TGTGCCAGCAGCCAAGGGAGGTTCTATGGCTACACCTTC. Its protein product is CASSQGRFYGYTF.

This clonotype has a handful of counts. The J gene is TRBJ2-1, the V gene TRBV29-1; 11 bases are shared with TRBD2. The ends lost 6 bases at V and 4 bases at J; junction bases unmatched: 11. The CDR3 loop spans 16 amino acids. Germline V lookup: CDR1 SQVTM, CDR2 ANQGSEA. CDR3 coding DNA: TGCAGCGTCGTTGGACTAGCGGGCGCTTGGTACAATGAGCAGTTCTTC. As protein: CSVVGLAGAWYNEQFF.

The gene calls are TRBV3-1 and TRBJ2-1; 8 bases fit TRBD2. J was trimmed by 6 bases and V by 3 bases; bases with no gene match: 10. In germline, CDR1 is LGHDT, CDR2 YNNKEL (reference sequence). CDR3 size: 16 residues. CDR3 protein: CASSHVGWTSSNEQFF. The DNA for the CDR3 is TGTGCCAGCAGCCACGTAGGCTGGACTAGCAGCAATGAGCAGTTCTTC.

The count of this clonotype is one. J is TRBJ2-1 and V is TRBV12-3 or TRBV12-4, with TRBD2 matching 10 bases. Trimming took 6 bases from V and 2 from J; bases not matched to a gene: 4. The CDR3 contains 15 residues. In nucleotides, the CDR3 is TGTGCCAGCAGGCAAGGACTAGCGGCCTACAATGAGCAGTTCTTC. Residues: CASRQGLAAYNEQFF.